Presented here are 5 T cell receptor beta chains from one specimen sequenced in a study of cytomegalovirus exposure and HLA in healthy donors. PCR involved 60 Vbeta and 13 Jbeta primers. Generated by immunoSEQ multiplex PCR, the TCRdb table keeps only in-frame clones and is missing some. The table includes 60,000 or so clones, 65% to 90% detected once. Sequenced input: PBMCs. The receptors here all came from a female donor in good health and CMV-seronegative.

This sequence joins TRBV6-6 and TRBJ2-7; TRBD1 matches at 7 bases. After removal of 7 bases from V and 3 bases from J, the junction contained 6 bases not matched to a gene. The CDR3 runs 13 residues. The germline gives CDR1 MNHNY, CDR2 SVGAGI (reference sequence). The CDR3 sequence: CASTPGDSYEQYF. DNA for the CDR3: TGTGCCAGCACCCCAGGGGACAGCTACGAGCAGTACTTC.

This chain uses TRBV9 with TRBJ1-1; 7 bases are shared with TRBD1. Trimming removed 3 bases from V and 1 base from J; junction bases left unmatched: 3. The germline V gene has CDR1 SGDLS and CDR2 YYNGEE. The CDR3 is 14 residues long. This CDR3 reads CASSGRQGNTEAFF. DNA for the CDR3: TGTGCCAGCAGCGGAAGACAGGGGAACACTGAAGCTTTCTTT. Using reference TRBV9 and TRBJ1-1 for the parts outside the CDR3, the full variable domain is DSGVTQTPKHLITATGQRVTLRCSPRSGDLSVYWYQQSLDQGLQFLIQYYNGEERAKGNILERFSAQQFPDLHSELNLSSLELGDSALYFCASSGRQGNTEAFFGQGTRLTVV.

The V gene is TRBV2, the J gene TRBJ2-5, with TRBD2 identical over 8 bases. The CDR3 runs to 13 residues. V was pared by 8 bases and J by 5 bases, with 7 bases of the junction left unmatched. In germline, CDR1 is SNHLY, CDR2 FYNNEI. The CDR3 region has the DNA TGTGCCAGCCAGCGGGAGAAAGGGGAGACCCAGTACTTC. It codes for CASQREKGETQYF.

The chain couples TRBV7-9 to TRBJ2-3; 10 nucleotides line up with TRBD2. Germline V gene lookup returns CDR1 SEHNR and CDR2 FQNEAQ (reference sequence). Unmatched junction bases numbered 6, after V lost 4 bases and J lost 2 bases. This CDR3 spans 16 amino acids. The CDR3 sequence is CASSWRLAGHTDTQYF. DNA for the CDR3: TGTGCCAGCAGCTGGCGACTAGCGGGCCACACAGATACGCAGTATTTT.

This clone has a single count. CDR3 in DNA: TGTGCCAGCAGCCCGGGACAGGGGTTTTACTATGGCTACACCTTC. The encoded protein is CASSPGQGFYYGYTF. The gene calls are TRBV2 and TRBJ1-2, with TRBD1 matching over 10 bases. CDR3 size: 15 residues. Trimming at V came to 6 bases and at J to 3 bases, leaving 7 bases not matched to a gene. Germline CDR1 SNHLY, CDR2 FYNNEI.